What follows are 25 T cell receptor beta chains derived from one specimen sequenced in a study of T cells in Graves' hyperthyroidism and ophthalmopathy. Amplification yielded TCR beta CDR3 regions, with RNA transcripts as the source. HTBI primers were used for first-round RT-PCR of the TCR CDR3. TCRdb reprocessed the multiplex PCR reads via MiXCR and lists one record per CDR3 protein. Of under 350,000 distinct CDR3 sequences in the sample, around a quarter were seen once. Sequenced sample: blood. The source of these receptors is a middle-aged man with Graves' hyperthyroidism that later progressed to Graves' ophthalmopathy.

This clonotype was observed many times. The chain couples TRBV25-1 to TRBJ1-1; no clear D. Trimming removed 0 bases from V and 10 bases from J, with 3 bases in between. Germline V CDR1 and CDR2: MGHDK, SYGVNS. The length of the CDR3 is 10 residues. CDR3 sequence reads: CASSEYIAFF. The CDR3 region has the DNA TGTGCCAGCAGTGAATATATAGCTTTCTTT.

This clonotype was detected only once. This chain uses TRBV6-4 with TRBJ2-2; D ambiguous. With 3 bases removed from V and 4 bases from J, the gap between germline ends came to 3 bases. The CDR3 is 12 amino acids. Germline V CDR1 and CDR2: MRHNA, SNTAGT. CDR3 DNA sequence: TGTGCCAGCAGTGAGGGCACCGGGGAGCTGTTTTTT. It is translated as CASSEGTGELFF.

In its sample, this clonotype was seen many times. The chain has TRBV11-2 and TRBJ2-5, with 14 bases fitting TRBD2. Looked up from germline, CDR1 is SGHAT and CDR2 is FQNNGV. The CDR3 is 18 amino acids. Trimming at V came to 0 bases and at J to 7 bases, leaving 10 bases not matched to a gene. CDR3 sequence reads: CASSLDLGLAGVQGTQYF. The CDR3, as DNA: TGTGCCAGCAGCTTAGATCTGGGACTAGCGGGAGTACAGGGGACCCAGTACTTC.

This clonotype was observed at least ten times. CDR3 in amino acids: CATSDSDSRPYGYTF. CDR3 bases: TGTGCCACCAGTGATTCCGACAGCCGCCCCTATGGCTACACCTTC. The J gene is TRBJ1-2, the V gene TRBV24-1, with D possibly TRBD1 on 5 matching bases. CDR3 length equals 15 residues. Trimming took off 2 bases at V and 4 bases at J, with 13 bases between the two ends. Germline lookup yields CDR1 KGHDR and CDR2 SFDVKD.

Comment on this clonotype: Since a much larger clone is just one base distant, this may be a read error. The chain links TRBV6-5 to TRBJ2-2, with TRBD2 as a possible D gene (5 bases). Germline V gene lookup returns CDR1 MNHEY and CDR2 SVGAGI. CDR3 size: 16 residues. V gave up 2 bases and J gave up 6 bases, with 16 bases separating them. The DNA for the CDR3 is TGTGCCAGCAGTTACCAACTAGTGGGAGACTCCGGGGAGCTGTTTTTT. This encodes CASSYQLVGDSGELFF.

V is TRBV6-2 or TRBV6-3 and J is TRBJ2-5, with D unresolved. Germline assignment: CDR1 MNHEY and CDR2 SVGEGT. V lost 8 bases to trimming and J lost 5 bases, with 9 bases between them. The CDR3 sequence is 11 residues long. The CDR3 protein is CASAVEETQYF. The DNA for the CDR3 is TGTGCCAGCGCAGTCGAGGAGACCCAGTACTTC.

This clonotype was seen many times. CDR3 nucleotide sequence: TGTGCCAGCAGACCTGACAGGGTTCCAGATGGCTACACCTTC. Its translation: CASRPDRVPDGYTF. This chain uses TRBV7-9 with TRBJ1-2; 7 bases align to TRBD1. Trimming at V came to 6 bases and at J to 6 bases, leaving 10 bases not matched to a gene. This CDR3 is 14 amino acids long. Germline lookup yields CDR1 SEHNR and CDR2 FQNEAQ (reference sequence). The entire variable domain, with the rest obtained from reference TRBV7-9 and TRBJ1-2, is as follows: DTGVSQNPRHKITKRGQNVTFRCDPISEHNRLYWYRQTLGQGPEFLTYFQNEAQLEKSRLLSDRFSAERPKGSFSTLEIQRTEQGDSAMYLCASRPDRVPDGYTFGSGTRLTVV.

V usage is TRBV6-2 or TRBV6-3 and J usage is TRBJ2-7; D unclear. The CDR3 length is 12 residues. The germline V and J ends were trimmed by 6 bases and 2 bases, with 8 bases remaining between them. Germline CDR1 is MNHEY and CDR2 is SVGEGT. The CDR3 DNA follows: TGTGCCAGCAGACCGGGCCCCTACGAGCAGTACTTC. This sequence encodes CASRPGPYEQYF.

This clonotype appeared many times. The rearrangement uses TRBV6-1 and TRBJ1-1, with D hard to call. This CDR3 has 14 amino acids. Germline CDR1 reads MNHNS; CDR2 reads SASEGT. V shed 7 bases and J shed 2 bases, with 14 bases lying between them. CDR3 protein: CASTDGIRNTEAFF. The CDR3 DNA reads as TGTGCCAGCACTGACGGAATCAGAAACACTGAAGCTTTCTTT.

The table lists this clonotype with many counts. Sequence at one end of the junction differs from germline and may be a read error. V is TRBV2 and J is TRBJ2-2, with unresolved D. The germline CDR1 and CDR2 sequences are SNHLY and FYNNEI. The CDR3 extends over 13 amino acids. The CDR3 nucleotides are TGTGCCAGCGGTGAGAAGAGGACCGGGGAGCTGTTTTTT. This codes for CASGEKRTGELFF.

This clonotype has ten or more counts. This chain's CDR3 is CSARRGRNQPQHF. CDR3 coding DNA: TGCAGTGCTAGAAGGGGCCGCAATCAGCCCCAGCATTTT. V and J are TRBV20-1 and TRBJ1-5; TRBD1 is a possible D gene (5 bases). The ends were cut back, 2 bases at V and 2 bases at J, with 7 bases in the middle. Germline CDR1 reads DFQATT; CDR2 reads SNEGSKA (reference sequence). The CDR3 has 13 amino acids.

This clonotype was seen a handful of times. This chain links TRBV2 with TRBJ2-5; 8 positions match TRBD1. In germline, CDR1 is SNHLY, CDR2 FYNNEI. The length of the CDR3 is 16 residues. J was trimmed by 5 bases and V by 6 bases; bases with no gene match: 14. CDR3 sequence reads: CASRRGTGPINETQYF. CDR3 coding DNA: TGTGCCAGCAGGAGGGGGACAGGCCCGATTAATGAGACCCAGTACTTC.

This clonotype occurred many times. The chain recombines TRBV3-1 with TRBJ2-5; TRBD2 matches 8 bases. The germline CDR1 and CDR2 sequences are LGHDT and YNNKEL (reference sequence). The CDR3 totals 14 residues. Losses at the gene ends were 2 bases for V and 3 bases for J; bases not matched to a gene: 2. The CDR3 reads CASSQPLAEETQYF. CDR3 nucleotide sequence: TGTGCCAGCAGCCAACCACTAGCGGAAGAGACCCAGTACTTC.

The genes are TRBV2 and TRBJ1-1, with a weak D call TRBD1 (5 bases). Trimming removed 4 bases from V and 2 bases from J, with 11 bases in between. The CDR3 has 14 residues. Germline CDR1 SNHLY, CDR2 FYNNEI. The chain's CDR3 is CASSAETANTEAFF. In DNA form, the CDR3 reads TGTGCCAGCAGTGCCGAGACAGCAAACACTGAAGCTTTCTTT.

V and J are TRBV2 and TRBJ2-5, with a tentative D call TRBD2 (7 bases). Trimming pared 7 bases from V and 5 bases from J, leaving 23 bases between. Looked up from germline, CDR1 is SNHLY and CDR2 is FYNNEI. There are 16 residues in the CDR3. The CDR3 sequence: CASTSALTGGAETQYF. In DNA form, the CDR3 reads TGTGCCAGCACCTCCGCATTGACGGGGGGCGCGGAGACCCAGTACTTC.

The chain links TRBV3-1 to TRBJ2-2; D is perhaps TRBD2 (5 bases). The CDR3 consists of 17 residues. The germline V gene has CDR1 LGHDT and CDR2 YNNKEL (reference sequence). Trimming took off 1 base at V and 0 bases at J, with 12 bases between the two ends. The CDR3: CASSQVRVATNTGELFF. CDR3 nucleotide sequence: TGTGCCAGCAGCCAAGTACGAGTAGCGACGAACACCGGGGAGCTGTTTTTT.

In this sample, this clonotype turned up many times. A much larger clone lies a single base off, so this may be a read error. The limits of the CDR3 on the DNA are not certain, so only TCRdb's listed CDR3 is given. V is TRBV6-2 or TRBV6-3 and J is TRBJ1-2; the table's D call of TRBD1 was not tested on the DNA. The V gene's germline CDR1 is MNHEY and CDR2 SVGEGT. Termini included, the CDR3 measures 14 amino acids. The CDR3 loop reads CATSLSLSHYGCTF.

This clonotype was found many times. This rearrangement joins TRBV12-3 or TRBV12-4 to TRBJ2-2; D remains ambiguous. The CDR3 loop spans 12 amino acids. Trimming left V 5 bases short and J 6 bases short, with 7 bases between. The CDR3 bases are TGTGCCAGCAGTGGGGATTCCGGGGAGCTGTTTTTT. This sequence encodes CASSGDSGELFF.

The chain uses TRBV6-1 and TRBJ2-7, with 7 nucleotides matching TRBD2. Germline V gene lookup returns CDR1 MNHNS and CDR2 SASEGT. This CDR3 has 15 amino acids. Losses at the gene ends were 6 bases for V and 1 base for J; bases not matched to a gene: 9. This CDR3 is CASSMASGESYEQYF. The CDR3 DNA follows: TGTGCCAGCAGCATGGCCAGCGGGGAATCCTACGAGCAGTACTTC.

This clonotype occurred many times. The chain couples TRBV9 to TRBJ1-2; no clear D gene. Per germline, CDR1 SGDLS and CDR2 YYNGEE. The CDR3 is 10 amino acids. Trimming stripped 6 bases from V and 6 bases from J, with 6 bases between. The CDR3 sequence is CASKGHGYTF. The CDR3 DNA reads TGTGCCAGCAAAGGGCATGGCTACACCTTC.

This chain links TRBV6-2 or TRBV6-3 with TRBJ2-2; D is uncertain. Germline lookup yields CDR1 MNHEY and CDR2 SVGEGT. This CDR3 region has 13 residues. V gave up 3 bases and J gave up 7 bases, with 9 bases separating them. CDR3 DNA sequence: TGTGCCAGCAGTTATGTCCGTGGCGGGGAGCTGTTTTTT. Residues: CASSYVRGGELFF.

This clonotype appeared many times. This chain uses TRBV10-3 with TRBJ2-7, with D perhaps matching TRBD1 or TRBD2 (6 bases each). The CDR3 is 14 amino acids. Germline values: CDR1 ENHRY, CDR2 SYGVKD. Trimming removed 9 bases at V and 0 bases at J, with 15 bases between. CDR3: CAIPSGDNSYEQYF. CDR3 DNA sequence: TGTGCCATTCCTTCGGGGGACAACTCCTACGAGCAGTACTTC.

This clonotype was seen once. V usage is TRBV28 and J usage is TRBJ1-2; D call uncertain. Trimming took 5 bases from V and 3 from J, leaving 13 bases between them. This CDR3 is 14 amino acids long. CDR1 is MDHEN, CDR2 SYDVKM, per germline. CDR3 nucleotides: TGTGCCAGCAGTCCCTCTGGCGCGGACTATGGCTACACCTTC. Translated: CASSPSGADYGYTF.

This clonotype came up a few times. This chain uses TRBV28 with TRBJ2-7; 10 bases are shared with TRBD2. V shed 5 bases, J shed 1 base, and the junction held 17 bases outside the gene matches. Germline CDR1 MDHEN, CDR2 SYDVKM. This CDR3 is built from 19 residues. CDR3 sequence (DNA): TGTGCCAGCAGTCCGCCCGGGACTAGCGCCGACCGTTCGTCCTACGAGCAGTACTTC. This codes for CASSPPGTSADRSSYEQYF.

This clonotype was detected many times. V usage is TRBV7-3 and J usage is TRBJ2-5, with D perhaps matching TRBD1 or TRBD2 (6 bases each). V lost 6 bases and J 5 bases, leaving 19 bases between the germline ends. Germline-derived CDR1 and CDR2 are SGHTA and FQGTGA. CDR3 length: 15 amino acids. CDR3 region: CASSKGGTGGETQYF. As DNA, the CDR3 is TGTGCCAGCAGTAAAGGGGGGACTGGGGGCGAGACCCAGTACTTC. Complete variable domain (other parts from reference TRBV7-3 and TRBJ2-5): GAGVSQTPSNKVTEKGKYVELRCDPISGHTALYWYRQSLGQGPEFLIYFQGTGAADDSGLPNDRFFAVRPEGSVSTLKIQRTERGDSAVYLCASSKGGTGGETQYFGPGTRLLVL.